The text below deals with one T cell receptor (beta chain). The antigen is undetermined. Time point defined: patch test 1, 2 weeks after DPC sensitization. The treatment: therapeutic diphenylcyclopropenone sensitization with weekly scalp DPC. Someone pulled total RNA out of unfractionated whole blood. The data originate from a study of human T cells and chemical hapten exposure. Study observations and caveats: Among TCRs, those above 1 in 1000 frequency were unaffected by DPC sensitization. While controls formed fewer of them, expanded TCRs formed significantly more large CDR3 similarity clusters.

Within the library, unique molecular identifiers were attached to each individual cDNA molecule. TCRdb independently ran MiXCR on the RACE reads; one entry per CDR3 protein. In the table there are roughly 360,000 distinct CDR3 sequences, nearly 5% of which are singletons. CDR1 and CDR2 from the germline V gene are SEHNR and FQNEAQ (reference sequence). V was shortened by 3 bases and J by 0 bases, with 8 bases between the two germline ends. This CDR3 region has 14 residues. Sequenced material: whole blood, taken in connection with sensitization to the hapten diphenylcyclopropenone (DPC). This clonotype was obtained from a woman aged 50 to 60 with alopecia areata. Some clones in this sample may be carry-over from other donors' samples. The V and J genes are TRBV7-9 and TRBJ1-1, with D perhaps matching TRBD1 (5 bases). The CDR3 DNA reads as TGTGCCAGCAGCTTTGGACACATGAACACTGAAGCTTTCTTT. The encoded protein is CASSFGHMNTEAFF. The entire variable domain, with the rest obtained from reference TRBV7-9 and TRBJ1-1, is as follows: DTGVSQNPRHKITKRGQNVTFRCDPISEHNRLYWYRQTLGQGPEFLTYFQNEAQLEKSRLLSDRFSAERPKGSFSTLEIQRTEQGDSAMYLCASSFGHMNTEAFFGQGTRLTVV.